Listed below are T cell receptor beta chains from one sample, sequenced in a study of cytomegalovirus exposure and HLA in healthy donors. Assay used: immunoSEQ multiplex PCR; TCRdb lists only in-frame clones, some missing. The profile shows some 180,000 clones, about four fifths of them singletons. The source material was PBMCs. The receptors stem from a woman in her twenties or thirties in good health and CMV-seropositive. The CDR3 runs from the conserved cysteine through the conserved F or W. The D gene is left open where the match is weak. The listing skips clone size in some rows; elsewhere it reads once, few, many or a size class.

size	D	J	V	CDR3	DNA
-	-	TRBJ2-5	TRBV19	CASSGYLGEETQYF	TGTGCCAGTAGCGGGTACCTAGGGGAAGAGACCCAGTACTTC
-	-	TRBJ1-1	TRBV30	CAWARPRAFF	TGTGCCTGGGCCCGTCCGAGGGCTTTCTTT
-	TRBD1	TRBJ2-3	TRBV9	CASSVDLGDGTDSTDTQYF	TGTGCCAGCAGCGTAGATTTAGGGGACGGGACAGACTCCACAGATACGCAGTATTTT
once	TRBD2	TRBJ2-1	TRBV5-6	CASSRPGLYNEQFF	TGTGCCAGCAGCCGACCGGGACTATACAATGAGCAGTTCTTC
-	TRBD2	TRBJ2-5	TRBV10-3	CAINPTGLAETQYF	TGTGCCATCAATCCGACGGGACTAGCAGAGACCCAGTACTTC
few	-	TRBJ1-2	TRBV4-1	CASSQVGLYGYTF	TGCGCCAGCAGCCAAGTCGGTCTCTATGGCTACACCTTC
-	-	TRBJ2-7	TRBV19	CASSTAAYSYEQYF	TGTGCCAGTAGTACCGCGGCCTACTCCTACGAGCAGTACTTC
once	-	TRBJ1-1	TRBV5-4	CASSDPTGAAFF	TGTGCCAGCAGCGACCCCACGGGTGCCGCTTTCTTT
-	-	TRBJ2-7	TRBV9	CASSAGQGGIYEQYF	TGTGCCAGCAGCGCAGGACAGGGAGGGATCTACGAGCAGTACTTC
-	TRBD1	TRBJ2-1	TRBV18	CASSPQGAGEQFF	TGTGCCAGCTCCCCACAGGGGGCTGGGGAGCAGTTCTTC
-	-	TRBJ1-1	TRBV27	CASSSRTFSAEAFF	TGTGCCAGCAGTTCCCGAACTTTTTCGGCTGAAGCTTTCTTT
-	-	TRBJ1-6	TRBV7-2	CASSPMDPRGNSPLHF	TGTGCCAGCAGCCCGATGGACCCCCGGGGAAATTCACCCCTCCACTTT
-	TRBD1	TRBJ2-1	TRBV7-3	CASSFNRGHEQFF	TGTGCCAGCAGCTTCAACAGGGGGCATGAGCAGTTCTTC
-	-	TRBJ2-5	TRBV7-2	CASSSGEETQYF	TGTGCCAGTTCCTCCGGGGAAGAGACCCAGTACTTC
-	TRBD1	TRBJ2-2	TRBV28	CASSFSGTVNTGELFF	TGTGCCAGCAGTTTCTCCGGGACAGTGAACACCGGGGAGCTGTTTTTT
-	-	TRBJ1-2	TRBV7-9	CASSSVGKRGLGNGYTF	TGTGCCAGCAGCTCAGTGGGGAAAAGGGGGTTAGGGAACGGCTACACCTTC
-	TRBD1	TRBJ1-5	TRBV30	CAWSRGQSNQPQHF	TGTGCCTGGAGCCGGGGACAGAGCAATCAGCCCCAGCATTTT
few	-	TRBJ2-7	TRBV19	CASQGPNSYEQYF	TGTGCCTCTCAGGGCCCTAACTCCTACGAGCAGTACTTC
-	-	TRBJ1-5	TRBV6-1	CASSEGGGGSNQPQHF	TGTGCCAGCAGTGAAGGGGGGGGCGGAAGCAATCAGCCCCAGCATTTT
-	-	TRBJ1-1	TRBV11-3	CASSLTGGSTEAFF	TGTGCCAGCAGCTTAACTGGCGGTAGCACTGAAGCTTTCTTT
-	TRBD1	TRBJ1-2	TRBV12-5	CASGLGTGANYGYTF	TGTGCTAGTGGTTTAGGGACAGGGGCTAACTATGGCTACACCTTC
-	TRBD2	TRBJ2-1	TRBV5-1	CASSLDTSGGPNEQFF	TGCGCCAGCAGCTTGGATACTAGCGGGGGGCCAAATGAGCAGTTCTTC
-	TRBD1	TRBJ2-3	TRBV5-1	CASSPGTAVDTQYF	TGCGCCAGCAGCCCCGGGACAGCGGTAGATACGCAGTATTTT
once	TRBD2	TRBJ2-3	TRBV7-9	CASSFTSGGASDTQYF	TGTGCCAGCAGCTTCACTAGCGGGGGGGCCTCAGATACGCAGTATTTT
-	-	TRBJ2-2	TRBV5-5	CASSLFEAGELFF	TGTGCCAGCAGCTTGTTTGAGGCCGGGGAGCTGTTTTTT
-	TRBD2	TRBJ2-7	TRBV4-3	CASSQEGGRFLSYEQYF	TGCGCCAGCAGCCAAGAAGGCGGGAGGTTCCTCTCCTACGAGCAGTACTTC
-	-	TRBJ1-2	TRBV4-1	CASSQERGNYGYTF	TGCGCCAGCAGCCAAGAACGGGGGAACTATGGCTACACCTTC
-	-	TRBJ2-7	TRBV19	CASSILGQGTHEQYF	TGTGCCAGTAGTATTCTAGGGCAGGGAACCCACGAGCAGTACTTC
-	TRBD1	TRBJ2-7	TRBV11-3	CASHRGDAYEQYF	TGTGCCAGCCACAGGGGCGACGCCTACGAGCAGTACTTC
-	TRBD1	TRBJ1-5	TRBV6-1	CASSATQGQESTKHF	TGTGCCAGCAGTGCAACGCAGGGACAGGAATCAACAAAGCATTTT